Listed here are 31 T cell receptor beta chains from one sample, sequenced in a study of cytomegalovirus exposure and HLA in healthy donors. The study ran its PCR with 60 Vbeta and 13 Jbeta primers. Data came from immunoSEQ multiplex PCR; TCRdb stores just in-frame clones and leaves some out. This table holds 100,000 to 150,000 clones. The material sequenced was PBMCs. Receptors were obtained from a woman in her thirties or forties in good health and CMV-seronegative.

The V call is TRBV6-5, the J call TRBJ2-2, with 10 bases that match TRBD1. The trim removed 6 bases at V and 5 bases at J, leaving 3 bases unmatched. The CDR3 sequence is 14 residues long. CDR1 is MNHEY and CDR2 is SVGAGI in the germline V gene. The CDR3 DNA reads TGTGCCAGCAGGACAGGGGGCCGAACCGGGGAGCTGTTTTTT. Amino acid sequence: CASRTGGRTGELFF.

V usage is TRBV28 and J usage is TRBJ2-6, with D tentatively TRBD1 (7 bases). There are 15 residues in the CDR3. V was shortened by 6 bases and J by 1 base, with 10 bases between the two germline ends. Germline CDR1 reads MDHEN; CDR2 reads SYDVKM. CDR3 protein: CASRTGRSGANVLTF. In DNA, the CDR3 is TGTGCCAGCAGGACAGGGAGGTCTGGGGCCAACGTCCTGACTTTC.

The genes are TRBV7-9 and TRBJ2-1; possibly TRBD2 for D (6 bases). The length of the CDR3 is 18 residues. In germline, CDR1 is SEHNR, CDR2 FQNEAQ (reference sequence). Trimming pared 4 bases from V and 0 bases from J, leaving 19 bases between. DNA of the CDR3: TGTGCCAGCAGCTCTCAAAAATCTGCGGGGCACTCCTACAATGAGCAGTTCTTC. This encodes CASSSQKSAGHSYNEQFF.

CDR3 amino acids: CASSSTGGQGQPQHF. CDR3 DNA sequence: TGCGCCAGCAGTTCGACAGGGGGACAAGGTCAGCCCCAGCATTTT. This chain connects TRBV10-2 to TRBJ1-5; TRBD1 aligns across 9 bases. CDR3 length: 15 residues. After removal of 5 bases from V and 6 bases from J, the junction contained 8 bases not matched to a gene. Germline CDR1 WSHSY, CDR2 SAAADI.

The V gene is TRBV11-2, the J gene TRBJ2-1; 9 bases align to TRBD2. Germline CDR1 and CDR2: SGHAT and FQNNGV. This CDR3 has 15 amino acids. The ends lost 1 base at V and 2 bases at J; junction bases unmatched: 0. The CDR3 sequence: CASSLGGGAYNEQFF. CDR3 coding DNA: TGTGCCAGCAGCTTAGGCGGGGGGGCCTACAATGAGCAGTTCTTC.

The rearrangement uses TRBV6-4 and TRBJ2-6, with D maybe TRBD1 (5 bases). The CDR3 runs to 14 residues. Germline V gene data show CDR1 as MRHNA and CDR2 as SNTAGT. V lost 6 bases to trimming and J lost 4 bases, with 10 bases between them. The chain's CDR3 is CASSLTEGANVLTF. The CDR3 DNA is TGTGCCAGCAGCCTGACAGAAGGGGCCAACGTCCTGACTTTC.

This sequence joins TRBV29-1 and TRBJ2-2, with 12 positions matching TRBD1. Germline CDR1 and CDR2: SQVTM and ANQGSEA. Trimming removed 7 bases from V and 6 bases from J; junction bases left unmatched: 21. This CDR3 is built from 19 residues. In DNA, the CDR3 is TGCAGCGCTGTCCTCTGGGACAGGGGGCAAAGGGACTTGTCCGGGGAGCTGTTTTTT. Translation gives CSAVLWDRGQRDLSGELFF.

The chain recombines TRBV18 with TRBJ1-4; TRBD1 matches at 7 bases. This CDR3 has 13 residues. Germline V gene sequence: CDR1 KGHSH, CDR2 LQKENI. Unmatched junction bases numbered 1, after V lost 4 bases and J lost 5 bases. The CDR3 spells CASSQGANEKLFF. Here the CDR3 DNA reads TGTGCCAGCTCACAGGGGGCGAATGAAAAACTGTTTTTT.

Notes on this clone: The junction and the germline gene differ at one end; a read error may be behind it. Written as DNA, the CDR3 is TGTGCCAGCAGTTTATCTGGGGGGAACGCTGAAGCTTTCTTT. Translation gives CASSLSGGNAEAFF. The gene calls are TRBV27 and TRBJ1-1; a weak D match, TRBD1 (5 bases). This CDR3 has 14 residues. CDR1 and CDR2 (germline): MNHEY, SMNVEV (reference sequence).

The chain combines TRBV5-5 with TRBJ2-3; D might be TRBD1 (8 bases). The CDR3 is made up of 14 amino acids. Germline V gene lookup returns CDR1 SGHKS and CDR2 YYEKEE (reference sequence). V was shortened by 2 bases and J by 8 bases, with 15 bases between the two germline ends. CDR3 sequence: CASSFGQGGGTQYF. CDR3 DNA sequence: TGTGCCAGCAGCTTCGGACAGGGCGGGGGTACGCAGTATTTT. Full variable domain (outside the CDR3, taken from reference TRBV5-5 and TRBJ2-3): DAGVTQSPTHLIKTRGQQVTLRCSPISGHKSVSWYQQVLGQGPQFIFQYYEKEERGRGNFPDRFSARQFPNYSSELNVNALLLGDSALYLCASSFGQGGGTQYFGPGTRLTVL.

J is TRBJ1-1 and V is TRBV5-1; D remains unclear. Germline lookup yields CDR1 SGHRS and CDR2 YFSETQ. The CDR3 is 15 amino acids. V lost 0 bases to trimming and J lost 1 base, with 10 bases between them. CDR3 amino acids: CASSLDRGRNTEAFF. Here the CDR3 DNA reads TGCGCCAGCAGCTTGGATAGAGGGAGGAACACTGAAGCTTTCTTT.

The chain uses TRBV7-9 and TRBJ2-5, with 7 bases matching TRBD1. Germline trimming cut 6 bases from V and 1 base from J; bases unmatched to any gene: 2. The CDR3 runs to 13 residues. Per germline, CDR1 SEHNR and CDR2 FQNEAQ (reference sequence). The chain's CDR3 is CASSGQAQETQYF. The CDR3 DNA is TGTGCCAGCAGTGGACAGGCCCAAGAGACCCAGTACTTC.

To note about this clone: The junction shows a germline mismatch at one end, possibly a read error. This chain connects TRBV5-1 to TRBJ1-1, with 7 nucleotides matching TRBD1. This CDR3 has 15 amino acids. The germline V gene encodes CDR1 SGHRS and CDR2 YFSETQ. The CDR3 DNA is TGCGCCAGCAGCTTGCCCCGGGACAGCAACAATGAAGCTTTCTTT. The encoded protein is CASSLPRDSNNEAFF.

The V and J genes are TRBV7-3 and TRBJ2-2; D unclear. The CDR3 sequence is 13 residues long. Looked up from germline, CDR1 is SGHTA and CDR2 is FQGTGA. The V end lost 4 bases, the J end lost 0 bases, and 3 bases lay between the germline ends. The CDR3 loop is CASSSANTGELFF. The CDR3 DNA reads as TGTGCCAGCAGCTCGGCGAACACCGGGGAGCTGTTTTTT. Together with reference TRBV7-3 and TRBJ2-2, the CDR3 gives the full variable domain: GAGVSQTPSNKVTEKGKYVELRCDPISGHTALYWYRQSLGQGPEFLIYFQGTGAADDSGLPNDRFFAVRPEGSVSTLKIQRTERGDSAVYLCASSSANTGELFFGEGSRLTVL.

The CDR3 coding sequence is TGTGCCAGCAGTTTACAGGATCAGCCCCAGCATTTT. This gives the protein CASSLQDQPQHF. The chain joins TRBV28 to TRBJ1-5; the D is unclear. The CDR3 is made up of 12 amino acids. The V end lost 2 bases, the J end lost 5 bases, and 4 bases lay between the germline ends. Germline assignment: CDR1 MDHEN and CDR2 SYDVKM.

The CDR3 spells CASSGSGQEQLRGYTF. The CDR3 DNA reads as TGTGCCAGCAGCGGGTCGGGACAGGAACAACTTAGGGGCTACACCTTC. The chain carries TRBV5-6 and TRBJ1-2; 8 bases align to TRBD1. Germline CDR1 is SGHDT and CDR2 is YYEEEE. V shed 4 bases, J shed 8 bases, and the junction held 16 bases outside the gene matches. The CDR3 runs to 16 residues.

The CDR3 is CASSPGGGETQYF. DNA of the CDR3: TGTGCCAGCAGCCCGGGGGGCGGGGAGACCCAGTACTTC. The chain combines TRBV7-9 with TRBJ2-5; D is possibly TRBD2 (7 bases). V dropped 5 bases and J dropped 5 bases, with 12 bases sitting between them. There are 13 residues in the CDR3. Germline CDR1 SEHNR, CDR2 FQNEAQ (reference sequence). Filled out from reference TRBV7-9 and TRBJ2-5, the complete variable domain reads DTGVSQNPRHKITKRGQNVTFRCDPISEHNRLYWYRQTLGQGPEFLTYFQNEAQLEKSRLLSDRFSAERPKGSFSTLEIQRTEQGDSAMYLCASSPGGGETQYFGPGTRLLVL.

The genes are TRBV27 and TRBJ2-7; the D gene is possibly TRBD1 (7 bases). CDR1 is MNHEY and CDR2 is SMNVEV in the germline V gene (reference sequence). V was pared by 6 bases and J by 0 bases, with 21 bases between. CDR3 length equals 17 residues. The CDR3 spells CASSPGPGGQFSYEQYF. In nucleotides, the CDR3 is TGTGCCAGCAGCCCAGGACCAGGGGGGCAATTCTCCTACGAGCAGTACTTC.

The chain recombines TRBV5-1 with TRBJ2-3, with D hard to call. The V gene lost 4 bases and the J gene lost 4 bases, with 13 bases spanning the gap. CDR3 length: 14 amino acids. Germline loops: CDR1 SGHRS, CDR2 YFSETQ. CDR3 sequence: CASSRLEVSDTQYF. Here the CDR3 DNA reads TGCGCCAGCAGCCGCCTCGAGGTCTCAGATACGCAGTATTTT.

The chain combines TRBV7-3 with TRBJ1-2; D not certain. Germline assignment: CDR1 SGHTA and CDR2 FQGTGA. The length of the CDR3 is 13 residues. V was cut by 5 bases and J by 8 bases, with 15 bases left in between. CDR3 region: CASSPIPLQGYTF. CDR3 nucleotide sequence: TGTGCCAGCAGCCCCATTCCCCTCCAGGGCTACACCTTC.

The rearrangement uses TRBV19 and TRBJ1-4; D gene unclear. CDR3 length: 13 residues. Germline lookup yields CDR1 LNHDA and CDR2 SQIVND (reference sequence). Trimming stripped 5 bases from V and 8 bases from J, with 12 bases between. The CDR3: CASSRGESEKLFF. For the CDR3, the DNA is TGTGCCAGTAGTCGCGGTGAATCCGAAAAACTGTTTTTT.

The V call is TRBV7-3, the J call TRBJ2-3; the match to TRBD2 covers 11 bases. The CDR3 length is 17 residues. Trimming cost V 0 bases and J 5 bases; bases outside gene matches: 7. Germline V CDR1 and CDR2: SGHTA, FQGTGA. The CDR3 nucleotides read TGTGCCAGCAGCTTAACGAGTAGCGGGGGGGCGAAAGATACGCAGTATTTT. Amino acid sequence: CASSLTSSGGAKDTQYF. The variable domain in full, with the rest retrieved from reference TRBV7-3 and TRBJ2-3, is GAGVSQTPSNKVTEKGKYVELRCDPISGHTALYWYRQSLGQGPEFLIYFQGTGAADDSGLPNDRFFAVRPEGSVSTLKIQRTERGDSAVYLCASSLTSSGGAKDTQYFGPGTRLTVL.

V is TRBV6-5 and J is TRBJ1-2; 8 bases align to TRBD1. Germline values: CDR1 MNHEY, CDR2 SVGAGI. The CDR3 contains 12 residues. Trimming at V came to 5 bases and at J to 5 bases, leaving 1 base not matched to a gene. The DNA of the CDR3 is TGTGCCAGCAGTGGACAGGGTTATGGCTACACCTTC. As protein: CASSGQGYGYTF.

The CDR3 here is CATVGPGGGTDTQYF. The CDR3 DNA is TGTGCCACAGTCGGTCCGGGCGGGGGAACAGATACGCAGTATTTT. The V call is TRBV5-4, the J call TRBJ2-3; 7 bases map to TRBD2. The junction had 13 bases not matched to a gene; V was cut back by 9 bases and J by 3 bases. Looked up from germline, CDR1 is SGHNT and CDR2 is YYREEE (reference sequence). The CDR3 sequence is 15 residues long.

The chain combines TRBV9 with TRBJ1-2; no clear D gene. The CDR3 is made up of 14 amino acids. The germline V gene has CDR1 SGDLS and CDR2 YYNGEE. V was pared by 0 bases and J by 8 bases, with 14 bases between. The CDR3 protein is CASSVGPIPGGYTF. The CDR3 region has the DNA TGTGCCAGCAGCGTAGGACCGATCCCGGGGGGCTACACCTTC.

The chain has TRBV5-5 and TRBJ1-2; 7 nucleotides align to TRBD1. CDR1 and CDR2 from the germline V gene are SGHKS and YYEKEE (reference sequence). CDR3 length: 17 residues. V was clipped by 4 bases and J by 8 bases; unmatched bases: 20. Written as DNA, the CDR3 is TGTGCCAGCAGCAACAGACAGGGTGGGGTAGAGGGAAGAGGCTACACCTTC. Its protein product is CASSNRQGGVEGRGYTF.

The chain carries TRBV7-9 and TRBJ1-2; perhaps TRBD1 as D (5 bases). Trimming pared 3 bases from V and 3 bases from J, leaving 11 bases between. Per germline, CDR1 SEHNR and CDR2 FQNEAQ (reference sequence). There are 14 residues in the CDR3. CDR3 nucleotides: TGTGCCAGCAGCTTCAGGGTTGTTGACTATGGCTACACCTTC. Its protein is CASSFRVVDYGYTF.

This sequence joins TRBV5-4 and TRBJ2-3; 10 bases map to TRBD2. From germline, CDR1 is SGHNT and CDR2 YYREEE (reference sequence). This CDR3 comprises 14 residues. The junction had 5 bases not matched to a gene; V was cut back by 6 bases and J by 4 bases. This CDR3 reads CASTLAGEADTQYF. In DNA form, the CDR3 reads TGTGCCAGCACCCTAGCGGGGGAGGCAGATACGCAGTATTTT.

V gene TRBV7-2 combines with J gene TRBJ2-5; D remains ambiguous. The DNA end lines up better with TRBJ2-7; the J call may be wrong. The germline gives CDR1 SGHTA, CDR2 FQGNSA. There are 14 residues in the CDR3. The CDR3 loop is CASSLAMWGYEQYF. The CDR3, as DNA: TGTGCCAGCAGCTTAGCGATGTGGGGCTACGAGCAGTACTTC.

This sequence joins TRBV7-2 and TRBJ2-7; D remains ambiguous. This CDR3 is built from 15 residues. V shed 5 bases and J shed 2 bases, with 16 bases lying between them. Germline CDR1 reads SGHTA; CDR2 reads FQGNSA. The CDR3 loop is CASSPRLNQAYEQYF. Here the CDR3 DNA reads TGTGCCAGCAGCCCACGACTGAACCAAGCCTACGAGCAGTACTTC.

The chain links TRBV7-2 to TRBJ1-2; D may be TRBD1 (6 bases). V gave up 0 bases and J gave up 4 bases, with 12 bases separating them. The CDR3 spans 15 residues. CDR1 is SGHTA, CDR2 FQGNSA, per germline. In DNA form, the CDR3 reads TGTGCCAGCAGCTTAGCTAGAGGACAGCCCTATGGCTACACCTTC. This encodes CASSLARGQPYGYTF.